Presented here are 25 T cell receptor beta chains from one specimen sequenced in a study of T cell repertoires in cytomegalovirus infection. Via MiXCR, TCRdb re-called the reads, giving one row per CDR3 protein. The sample includes roughly 230,000 distinct CDR3 sequences, approximately 15% of them seen just once. The specimen was CD8+ T cells from PBMCs. The source is a human donor in good health (CMV status not recorded). Some clones in this sample may be carry-over from other donors' samples.

The CDR3 region is CASSQVWRGSSDEQFF. In nucleotides, the CDR3 is TGCGCCAGCAGCCAAGTCTGGCGGGGATCGTCGGATGAGCAGTTCTTC. The rearrangement uses TRBV4-1 and TRBJ2-1; possible D gene TRBD2, 6 bases. Germline CDR1 and CDR2: MGHRA and YSYEKL. This CDR3 has 16 amino acids. With 1 base removed from V and 8 bases from J, the gap between germline ends came to 18 bases.

Written as DNA, the CDR3 is TGTGCCAGCAAACAAGGGACAGCGACTGGAAACACCATATATTTT. This sequence encodes CASKQGTATGNTIYF. The chain couples TRBV2 to TRBJ1-3, with 7 bases that match TRBD1. The CDR3 length is 15 residues. Unmatched junction bases numbered 8, after V lost 7 bases and J lost 2 bases. CDR1 is SNHLY and CDR2 is FYNNEI in the germline V gene. Filled out from reference TRBV2 and TRBJ1-3, the complete variable domain reads EPEVTQTPSHQVTQMGQEVILRCVPISNHLYFYWYRQILGQKVEFLVSFYNNEISEKSEIFDDQFSVERPDGSNFTLKIRSTKLEDSAMYFCASKQGTATGNTIYFGEGSWLTVV.

This clonotype was detected a few times. This chain links TRBV5-1 with TRBJ2-2, with D perhaps matching TRBD1 (6 bases). The CDR3 is 16 residues long. V was cut by 1 base and J by 0 bases, with 10 bases left in between. Germline V gene sequence: CDR1 SGHRS, CDR2 YFSETQ. The CDR3 nucleotides read TGCGCCAGCAGCTTGACCCAGGGGCCGAACACCGGGGAGCTGTTTTTT. Amino acid sequence: CASSLTQGPNTGELFF.

V gene TRBV28 combines with J gene TRBJ2-7; 8 bases are shared with TRBD1. Germline CDR1 is MDHEN and CDR2 is SYDVKM. V dropped 7 bases and J dropped 1; count of bases not matched to a gene: 6. The CDR3 consists of 14 residues. The CDR3 nucleotides are TGTGCCAGCACCGACAGGGGCCTTTCCTACGAGCAGTACTTC. Translation: CASTDRGLSYEQYF.

This clonotype was counted only a few times. The chain is built from TRBV6-6 and TRBJ2-1; 7 nucleotides match TRBD2. Germline V gives CDR1 MNHNY, CDR2 SVGAGI (reference sequence). CDR3 length: 13 residues. Unmatched junction bases numbered 7, after V lost 8 bases and J lost 6 bases. The CDR3 loop is CASERREINEQFF. In nucleotides, the CDR3 is TGTGCCAGCGAGAGGCGGGAGATCAATGAGCAGTTCTTC.

This clonotype was picked up many times. The V call is TRBV7-2, the J call TRBJ2-1, with TRBD2 identical over 12 bases. The CDR3 runs to 19 residues. The germline gives CDR1 SGHTA, CDR2 FQGNSA. Trimming cost V 2 bases and J 0 bases; bases outside gene matches: 8. CDR3 nucleotide sequence: TGTGCCAGCAGCTTATCTTCTAGCGGGGGGGGGAGCTCCTACAATGAGCAGTTCTTC. Translation gives CASSLSSSGGGSSYNEQFF. The full variable domain, in which reference TRBV7-2 and TRBJ2-1 provide the parts outside the CDR3, is GAGVSQSPSNKVTEKGKDVELRCDPISGHTALYWYRQSLGQGLEFLIYFQGNSAPDKSGLPSDRFSAERTGGSVSTLTIQRTQQEDSAVYLCASSLSSSGGGSSYNEQFFGPGTRLTVL.

This clonotype was recorded at least ten times. The genes are TRBV7-6 and TRBJ2-1; 10 nucleotides agree with TRBD1. With 5 bases clipped from V and 10 bases from J, the junction kept 14 bases outside the gene matches. The CDR3 runs 16 residues. Looked up from germline, CDR1 is SGHVS and CDR2 is FNYEAQ. CDR3: CASSRTGGSLKGEQFF. CDR3 nucleotide sequence: TGTGCCAGCAGCCGGACAGGGGGATCTTTGAAAGGCGAGCAGTTCTTC.

This clonotype occurred many times. This chain joins TRBV7-6 and TRBJ2-5, with 8 bases lining up with TRBD1. The V gene's germline CDR1 is SGHVS and CDR2 FNYEAQ. After removal of 6 bases from V and 2 bases from J, the junction contained 5 bases not matched to a gene. CDR3 length equals 14 residues. The chain's CDR3 is CASRLRTGQETQYF. The CDR3 coding sequence is TGTGCCAGCAGACTCAGGACAGGGCAAGAGACCCAGTACTTC.

This clonotype was counted only a few times. The genes are TRBV12-3 or TRBV12-4 and TRBJ1-1; D is uncertain. The V and J ends lost 4 bases and 5 bases respectively, with 17 bases between them. CDR3 size: 15 residues. The CDR3 is CASSSPDGMGTEAFF. DNA for the CDR3: TGTGCCAGCAGTTCCCCGGACGGTATGGGGACTGAAGCTTTCTTT.

This clonotype showed up just a few times. The chain links TRBV2 to TRBJ1-1, with TRBD1 identical over 7 bases. This CDR3 spans 15 amino acids. CDR1 SNHLY and CDR2 FYNNEI come from the germline V gene. V gave up 3 bases and J gave up 1 base; unmatched junction bases: 5. The CDR3 spells CASSDGTVTNTEAFF. In DNA, the CDR3 is TGTGCCAGCAGTGACGGGACAGTTACGAACACTGAAGCTTTCTTT.

This clonotype has a handful of counts. The rearrangement joins TRBV28 to TRBJ2-1; 16 positions agree with TRBD2. CDR3 length equals 18 residues. The V and J ends lost 6 bases and 7 bases, in that order; junction bases with no gene match: 12. CDR1 is MDHEN, CDR2 SYDVKM, per germline. The CDR3 loop is CASRGTSGGAIFVNEQFF. The CDR3 nucleotides read TGTGCCAGCAGGGGGACTAGCGGGGGGGCTATATTTGTAAATGAGCAGTTCTTC.

CDR3 residues: CASSPLGGPYNEQFF. The CDR3 DNA sequence: TGTGCCAGCAGCCCCCTGGGGGGCCCCTACAATGAGCAGTTCTTC. J is TRBJ2-1 and V is TRBV14, with D perhaps given as TRBD1 or TRBD2 (6 bases each). The length of the CDR3 is 15 residues. With 4 bases removed from V and 2 bases from J, the gap between germline ends came to 12 bases. The germline V gene has CDR1 SGHDN and CDR2 FVKESK.

The rearrangement joins TRBV28 to TRBJ2-7, with D possibly TRBD2 on 5 matching bases. The CDR3 consists of 14 residues. Looked up from germline, CDR1 is MDHEN and CDR2 is SYDVKM. V was trimmed by 3 bases and J by 5 bases, leaving 14 bases between them. CDR3 sequence: CASSFEQGSDEQYF. The CDR3 DNA reads TGTGCCAGCAGTTTTGAGCAAGGTAGCGACGAGCAGTACTTC.

To note about this clonotype: Because the CDR3's place on the DNA is in doubt, the DNA is left out and the CDR3 is given as listed by TCRdb. This sequence joins TRBV7-2 and TRBJ2-5; TRBD1 is taken as the D call from the table, unchecked against the DNA. The CDR3 has 24 residues if both end residues are counted. Germline values: CDR1 SGHTA, CDR2 FQGNSA. The CDR3 loop reads CASSVPGQGTRDPVLRARRETQYF.

The rearrangement joins TRBV9 to TRBJ1-2; 7 nucleotides match TRBD1. The ends lost 0 bases at V and 2 bases at J; junction bases unmatched: 4. The CDR3 length is 15 residues. Germline CDR1 is SGDLS and CDR2 is YYNGEE. CDR3 protein: CASSVGSGGNYGYTF. For the CDR3, the DNA is TGTGCCAGCAGCGTAGGGTCAGGGGGGAACTATGGCTACACCTTC.

This clonotype has a count of ten or more. The chain is built from TRBV19 and TRBJ2-1; maybe TRBD2 (5 bases). CDR1 and CDR2 from the germline V gene are LNHDA and SQIVND (reference sequence). Trimming removed 5 bases from V and 4 bases from J, with 15 bases in between. This CDR3 is built from 15 residues. CDR3 sequence reads: CASSPRREPYNEQFF. The CDR3 DNA reads TGTGCCAGTAGTCCAAGACGGGAACCTTACAATGAGCAGTTCTTC.

This clonotype was picked up a small number of times. The chain recombines TRBV11-2 with TRBJ2-7, with 8 nucleotides matching TRBD2. V lost 0 bases and J lost 6; bases outside the gene matches: 16. Germline CDR1 and CDR2: SGHAT and FQNNGV. This CDR3 has 18 residues. CDR3 in amino acids: CASSLEFGGAGEVGEQYF. CDR3 DNA: TGTGCCAGCAGCTTAGAATTTGGAGGAGCGGGGGAGGTTGGCGAGCAGTACTTC.

This clonotype was counted ten times or more. The chain is built from TRBV28 and TRBJ2-7; the match to TRBD2 covers 7 bases. The germline V gene encodes CDR1 MDHEN and CDR2 SYDVKM. The V gene end was trimmed by 3 bases and the J gene end by 3 bases; junction bases not matched to a gene: 11. The CDR3 covers 16 residues. The chain's CDR3 is CASSFHGGGGDYEQYF. The CDR3 coding sequence is TGTGCCAGCAGTTTCCATGGCGGGGGAGGAGACTACGAGCAGTACTTC.

This clonotype was observed a handful of times. The chain carries TRBV4-3 and TRBJ1-6, with D possibly TRBD1 on 6 matching bases. The CDR3 loop spans 15 amino acids. Germline loops: CDR1 LGHNA, CDR2 YSLEER. Trimming removed 0 bases from V and 10 bases from J, with 13 bases in between. This CDR3 reads CASSQDARGYSPLHF. Written as DNA, the CDR3 is TGCGCCAGCAGCCAAGACGCCAGGGGATACTCACCCCTCCACTTT.

This chain connects TRBV4-1 to TRBJ2-1, with TRBD2 matching over 7 bases. Germline V gene sequence: CDR1 MGHRA, CDR2 YSYEKL. The CDR3 totals 18 residues. V gave up 0 bases and J gave up 4 bases; unmatched junction bases: 12. This CDR3 is CASSQDGLAVVKYNEQFF. The DNA for the CDR3 is TGCGCCAGCAGCCAAGATGGGCTAGCGGTTGTAAAGTACAATGAGCAGTTCTTC.

V and J are TRBV6-2 or TRBV6-3 and TRBJ1-1, with D possibly TRBD1 on 5 matching bases. Germline V gene data show CDR1 as MNHEY and CDR2 as SVGEGT. The CDR3 totals 13 residues. The V end was cut by 11 bases, the J end by 0 bases, with 13 bases between. The DNA for the CDR3 is TGTGCCGGACAATACAGTTTGAACACTGAAGCTTTCTTT. Residues: CAGQYSLNTEAFF.

A few counts support this clonotype. The V call is TRBV6-6, the J call TRBJ1-5, with D possibly TRBD1 on 6 matching bases. Per germline, CDR1 MNHNY and CDR2 SVGAGI (reference sequence). The V gene lost 6 bases and the J gene lost 5 bases, with 20 bases spanning the gap. The CDR3 runs 16 residues. The CDR3 region has the DNA TGTGCCAGCAGCCAAAGCCCCACAGGGTTCCATCAGCCCCAGCATTTT. This gives the protein CASSQSPTGFHQPQHF.

This clonotype came up many times. This chain links TRBV7-2 with TRBJ1-5; maybe TRBD1 (6 bases). The CDR3 has 15 residues. CDR1 SGHTA and CDR2 FQGNSA come from the germline V gene. Between the trimmed V and J ends, which lost 0 bases and 4 bases, there was a span of 10 bases. The DNA for the CDR3 is TGTGCCAGCAGCTTAGCCTGGACAGAAAATCAGCCCCAGCATTTT. It is translated as CASSLAWTENQPQHF.

This clonotype was observed a few times. The chain has TRBV3-1 and TRBJ2-6; no firm D call. CDR1 and CDR2 (germline): LGHDT, YNNKEL (reference sequence). This CDR3 is 16 amino acids long. V lost 0 bases to trimming and J lost 0 bases, with 6 bases between them. The CDR3 reads CASSQDADSGANVLTF. The DNA of the CDR3 is TGTGCCAGCAGCCAAGACGCGGACTCTGGGGCCAACGTCCTGACTTTC.

The chain links TRBV6-5 to TRBJ1-6; 7 bases match TRBD1. Germline-derived CDR1 and CDR2 are MNHEY and SVGAGI. There are 15 residues in the CDR3. V shed 2 bases and J 4 bases; nucleotides not matched to a gene: 2. CDR3 sequence reads: CASSYGTEYNSPLHF. CDR3 sequence (DNA): TGTGCCAGCAGTTACGGGACAGAGTATAATTCACCCCTCCACTTT.